This T cell receptor beta chain was identified in a study of radiotherapy plus CTLA-4 blockade in lung cancer. This clone was seen only a few times. Only in-frame clones appear in the TCRdb table, and some are missing; sequencing was by immunoSEQ multiplex PCR. The sample gives 57,000 or so clones, around three quarters of which show up once; approximately 4.5% is in the top ten. The CDR3 length is 16 residues. V dropped 0 bases and J dropped 4; count of bases not matched to a gene: 4. Germline CDR1 is LNHNV and CDR2 is YYDKDF (reference sequence). The chain joins TRBV15 to TRBJ1-3, with 9 nucleotides matching TRBD1. The starting material was peripheral blood, obtained from a patient treated with radiotherapy plus ipilimumab. The sequence came from a human donor with non-small cell lung cancer who had a complete response to radiotherapy plus ipilimumab. Here the CDR3 DNA reads TGTGCCACCAGCAGAGACTATGGACAGGGGGGAAACACCATATATTTT. It encodes CATSRDYGQGGNTIYF.